This T cell receptor (beta chain) was captured by sequencing in a study of T cell responses to AZD1222 COVID-19 vaccine. Study-level information: The study pooled second doses at about 4 or about 12 weeks. Study outcomes and limitations: Clonal diversity may have been underestimated in mostly white British donors. Among those given AZD1222, only 6 or 7 were seropositive at baseline.

Regarding this clone: As yet, its antigen is unknown.

The protocol was immunoSEQ multiplex PCR, while the TCRdb copy is restricted to in-frame clones and leaves out a portion. The sample has some 150,000 clones, 90% to 95% seen once; the top ten hold approximately 0.97%. This CDR3 spans 17 amino acids. Trimming removed 3 bases at V and 1 base at J, with 18 bases between. Germline V gives CDR1 LGHNA, CDR2 YSLEER. This specimen was peripheral blood, taken on day 0 of AZD1222 vaccination. V gene TRBV4-3 combines with J gene TRBJ1-1, with D maybe TRBD1 (5 bases). The source of this sequence is an adult in good health. The CDR3, as DNA: TGCGCCAGCAGCCACTCAGGGTTATGGGAACCGAACACTGAAGCTTTCTTT. This codes for CASSHSGLWEPNTEAFF.